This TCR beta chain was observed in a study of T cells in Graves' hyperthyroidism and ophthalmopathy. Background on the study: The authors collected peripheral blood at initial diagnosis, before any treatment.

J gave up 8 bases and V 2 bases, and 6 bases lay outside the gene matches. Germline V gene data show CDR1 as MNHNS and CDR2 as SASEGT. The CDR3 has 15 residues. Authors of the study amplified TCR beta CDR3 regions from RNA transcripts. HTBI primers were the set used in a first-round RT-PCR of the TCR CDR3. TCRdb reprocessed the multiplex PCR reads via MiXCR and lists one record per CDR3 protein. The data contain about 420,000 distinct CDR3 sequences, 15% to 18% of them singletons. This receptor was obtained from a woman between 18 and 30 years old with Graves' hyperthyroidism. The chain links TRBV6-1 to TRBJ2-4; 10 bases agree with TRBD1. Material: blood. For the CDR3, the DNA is TGTGCCAGCAGTGAAATGGGACAGGGGAGGGACATTCAGTACTTC. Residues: CASSEMGQGRDIQYF.